Following are 15 T cell receptor beta chains from one sample sequenced in a study of shared clonotypes between healthy human individuals. Sequencing used immunoSEQ multiplex PCR; TCRdb keeps in-frame clones, though not all of them. The sample yields roughly 400,000 clones, around 96% seen once. Sequencing input: memory CD8+ T cells sorted from blood. The subset was: CD45RO+ cells pooled with CCR7-negative TemRA cells. The receptors stem from a young man in good health.

This CDR3 reads CASSLSRGLGYEQYF. Here the CDR3 DNA reads TGTGCCAGCAGCTTATCAAGGGGTTTGGGCTACGAGCAGTACTTC. The chain combines TRBV11-1 with TRBJ2-7; the D gene is possibly TRBD1 (5 bases). This CDR3 is built from 15 residues. V lost 2 bases and J 3 bases, leaving 14 bases between the germline ends. Germline CDR1 is SGHAT and CDR2 is FQDESV (reference sequence).

V usage is TRBV9 and J usage is TRBJ2-6; TRBD1 matches at 9 bases. The junction had 16 bases not matched to a gene; V was cut back by 3 bases and J by 0 bases. CDR3 size: 21 residues. Germline V gene data show CDR1 as SGDLS and CDR2 as YYNGEE. CDR3 protein: CASSAKGTGTPGFSGANVLTF. DNA of the CDR3: TGTGCCAGCAGCGCGAAAGGGACAGGGACGCCTGGGTTCTCTGGGGCCAACGTCCTGACTTTC. The entire variable domain, with the rest obtained from reference TRBV9 and TRBJ2-6, is as follows: DSGVTQTPKHLITATGQRVTLRCSPRSGDLSVYWYQQSLDQGLQFLIQYYNGEERAKGNILERFSAQQFPDLHSELNLSSLELGDSALYFCASSAKGTGTPGFSGANVLTFGAGSRLTVL.

The chain joins TRBV28 to TRBJ2-7, with 8 bases aligning to TRBD1. Trimming at V came to 2 bases and at J to 4 bases, leaving 10 bases not matched to a gene. The CDR3 consists of 16 residues. Germline assignment: CDR1 MDHEN and CDR2 SYDVKM. The CDR3 DNA is TGTGCCAGCAGTTTAAAAGAAGGACAGGGAATTTACGAGCAGTACTTC. Its translation: CASSLKEGQGIYEQYF.

The chain employs TRBV28 and TRBJ1-5; perhaps TRBD1 as D (5 bases). The CDR3 runs to 15 residues. V was shortened by 6 bases and J by 5 bases, with 17 bases between the two germline ends. The germline gives CDR1 MDHEN, CDR2 SYDVKM. CDR3 in DNA: TGTGCCAGCAGACCACCCGGGGCCACTCATCAGCCCCAGCATTTT. This gives the protein CASRPPGATHQPQHF.

V usage is TRBV27 and J usage is TRBJ2-7; TRBD1 agrees at 7 bases. With V trimmed by 8 bases and J by 1 base, 2 bases remained unmatched. CDR1 is MNHEY, CDR2 SMNVEV, per germline (reference sequence). The CDR3 is made up of 12 amino acids. The CDR3 coding sequence is TGTGCCAGCCGACAGGGTTCCTACGAGCAGTACTTC. Translated: CASRQGSYEQYF.

This sequence joins TRBV5-5 and TRBJ1-3; no firm D call. From germline, CDR1 is SGHKS and CDR2 YYEKEE (reference sequence). The V end was cut by 0 bases, the J end by 1 base, with 5 bases between. This CDR3 contains 14 residues. The CDR3 bases are TGTGCCAGCAGCTTGGTCGGATCTGGAAACACCATATATTTT. Protein sequence: CASSLVGSGNTIYF.

CDR3 bases: TGTGCCAGCAGTGAAGGGACAGGGGACAATGAGCAGTTCTTC. Its protein is CASSEGTGDNEQFF. This sequence joins TRBV25-1 and TRBJ2-1, with TRBD1 matching 10 bases. With V trimmed by 2 bases and J by 5 bases, 0 bases remained unmatched. Germline V gives CDR1 MGHDK, CDR2 SYGVNS. The CDR3 is made up of 14 amino acids.

The genes are TRBV2 and TRBJ1-5; no firm D call. V was shortened by 3 bases and J by 2 bases, with 8 bases between the two germline ends. Per germline, CDR1 SNHLY and CDR2 FYNNEI. There are 14 residues in the CDR3. This CDR3 reads CASSEGTRNQPQHF. Written as DNA, the CDR3 is TGTGCCAGCAGTGAGGGCACCCGCAATCAGCCCCAGCATTTT.

The J gene is TRBJ2-1, the V gene TRBV5-1; 7 positions agree with TRBD1. Per germline, CDR1 SGHRS and CDR2 YFSETQ. The CDR3 covers 15 residues. Trimming cost V 8 bases and J 1 base; bases outside gene matches: 9. CDR3 DNA sequence: TGCGCCAGTAACGGTATGGGACAGTCCTACAATGAGCAGTTCTTC. This sequence encodes CASNGMGQSYNEQFF.

This chain connects TRBV30 to TRBJ2-5; 15 positions match TRBD2. The CDR3 runs to 17 residues. Germline loops: CDR1 GTSNPN, CDR2 SVGIG (reference sequence). The V gene end was trimmed by 2 bases and the J gene end by 5 bases; junction bases not matched to a gene: 9. CDR3 protein: CAWSLPPGTSGRETQYF. CDR3 sequence (DNA): TGTGCCTGGAGTTTACCTCCCGGGACTAGCGGGAGGGAGACCCAGTACTTC.

The rearrangement joins TRBV4-1 to TRBJ2-1; tentatively, D is TRBD2 (5 bases). The CDR3 spans 17 residues. V dropped 0 bases and J dropped 5 bases, with 17 bases sitting between them. The germline V gene encodes CDR1 MGHRA and CDR2 YSYEKL. For the CDR3, the DNA is TGCGCCAGCAGCCAAGAACGGCGGGTGCGGTCGGACAATGAGCAGTTCTTC. Translated, it gives CASSQERRVRSDNEQFF.

This clone was detected only once. The rearrangement uses TRBV6-1 and TRBJ1-5; tentative D call: TRBD1 (6 bases). Germline CDR1 MNHNS, CDR2 SASEGT. The length of the CDR3 is 13 residues. With 6 bases removed from V and 3 bases from J, the gap between germline ends came to 9 bases. The chain's CDR3 is CASRGDTNQPQHF. The CDR3 nucleotides read TGTGCCAGCAGAGGGGACACCAATCAGCCCCAGCATTTT.

This clone was recorded once. This chain links TRBV27 with TRBJ1-1; 7 bases fit TRBD1. V dropped 7 bases and J dropped 0; count of bases not matched to a gene: 5. This CDR3 has 14 residues. From germline, CDR1 is MNHEY and CDR2 SMNVEV (reference sequence). The CDR3 DNA is TGTGCCAGCAAATACAGGGGCGTGAACACTGAAGCTTTCTTT. Its protein is CASKYRGVNTEAFF.

With respect to this clone: This same CDR3 is encoded by further DNA sequences in the sample. This chain uses TRBV6-5 with TRBJ2-1, with 15 bases that match TRBD2. CDR1 and CDR2 from the germline V gene are MNHEY and SVGAGI. CDR3 length: 16 residues. V lost 0 bases and J lost 6; bases outside the gene matches: 0. In nucleotides, the CDR3 is TGTGCCAGCAGTTACTCGGGACTAGCGGGAGGCAATGAGCAGTTCTTC. It encodes CASSYSGLAGGNEQFF.

Concerning this clone itself: The sample contains more than one DNA sequence encoding this CDR3. This chain links TRBV5-1 with TRBJ1-4; possible D gene TRBD1, 5 bases. Germline V gene lookup returns CDR1 SGHRS and CDR2 YFSETQ. The CDR3 sequence is 15 residues long. Trimming took 1 base from V and 0 from J, leaving 7 bases between them. The DNA of the CDR3 is TGCGCCAGCAGCTTGCAGGGCGCAACTAATGAAAAACTGTTTTTT. It encodes CASSLQGATNEKLFF.